The source of this TCR beta chain is a study of a mutant IDH1 vaccine in newly diagnosed glioma. Study at large: The treated population exhibited a male proportion of roughly 60%, a female proportion of around 38%, and a mean age of about 40 years. Previous treatment comprised radiotherapy, temozolomide, or both, mostly both. Study results and caveats: Patients showed vaccine-induced immune responses at a rate of roughly 93%.

Concerning this clone itself: The antigen remains undetermined.

The CDR3 runs 13 residues. Per germline, CDR1 LNHDA and CDR2 SQIVND (reference sequence). Trimming removed 7 bases from V and 3 bases from J; junction bases left unmatched: 2. Libraries were prepared by immunoSEQ multiplex PCR; TCRdb keeps only in-frame clonotypes and omits some of them. The data show around 61,000 clones, about 87% seen once. Time point reported: week 5, during vaccination. All doses held 300 ug of mutant IDH1 20-mer peptide, with topical imiquimod. Material: PBMCs, obtained from a glioma patient whose treatment included an IDH1 peptide vaccine. This receptor was obtained from a woman aged 40 to 50 with glioma. This rearrangement joins TRBV19 to TRBJ2-7; 11 bases fit TRBD1. CDR3 sequence reads: CASTGTGGYEQYF. The DNA of the CDR3 is TGTGCCAGTACCGGGACAGGGGGCTACGAGCAGTACTTC.